The entry that follows covers one TCR beta chain sequence. The sample is drawn from a study of T-cell reconstitution after alpha-beta-depleted transplantation in children. Researchers prepared the TCRbeta library using unique molecular identifiers, the study reports. TCRdb ran MiXCR on the PCR reads and lists one entry per CDR3 protein. The sample has 700,000 to 950,000 distinct CDR3 sequences, around 15% seen once. Material: PBMCs, mostly from graft donor cells, obtained 360 days after TCRalphabeta/CD19-depleted stem cell transplant. This TCR was recovered from a male patient younger than 18 who had a stem cell transplant for acute lymphoblastic leukemia, so the T cells may come from the graft donor.

The CDR3 region is CASSVEKNTEAFF. The CDR3 DNA sequence: TGTGCCAGCAGCGTGGAGAAGAACACTGAAGCTTTCTTT. V is TRBV9 and J is TRBJ1-1; D gene unclear. Germline V gives CDR1 SGDLS, CDR2 YYNGEE. The CDR3 extends over 13 amino acids. V was shortened by 2 bases and J by 1 base, with 6 bases between the two germline ends.